These 5 T cell receptor beta chains originate from one sample sequenced in a study of identical twins. TCRdb fed the 5' RACE reads into MiXCR, producing one record per CDR3 protein. The data hold a few hundred thousand distinct CDR3 sequences, with around 9.6% observed a single time. This sample was also put to use in a study of yellow fever vaccine responses in identical twins.

Sequencing input: PBMCs. These receptors all stem from a woman younger than 30 in good health.

This clonotype has more than one count but fewer than ten. The chain links TRBV18 to TRBJ2-3; 8 bases align to TRBD2. Germline loops: CDR1 KGHSH, CDR2 LQKENI. V was pared by 3 bases and J by 12 bases, with 14 bases of the junction left unmatched. The CDR3 length is 15 residues. The CDR3 reads CASSPKKTSANKQYF. In nucleotides, the CDR3 is TGTGCCAGCTCACCCAAGAAGACTAGCGCGAACAAACAGTATTTT. The entire variable domain, with the rest obtained from reference TRBV18 and TRBJ2-3, is as follows: NAGVMQNPRHLVRRRGQEARLRCSPMKGHSHVYWYRQLPEEGLKFMVYLQKENIIDESGMPKERFSAEFPKEGPSILRIQQVVRGDSAAYFCASSPKKTSANKQYFGPGTRLTVL.

This CDR3 reads CASQVRADVGYTF. The CDR3 DNA reads as TGTGCCTCTCAGGTTCGGGCAGATGTTGGCTACACCTTC. The V gene is TRBV21-1, the J gene TRBJ1-2. TRBV21-1 is reported as a pseudogene. This CDR3 has 13 amino acids.

A few counts support this clonotype. The rearrangement joins TRBV7-8 to TRBJ1-5; tentatively, D is TRBD1 (6 bases). Germline CDR1 is SGHVS and CDR2 is FQNEAQ. CDR3 length equals 18 residues. V lost 3 bases and J 5 bases, leaving 23 bases between the germline ends. The CDR3 coding sequence is TGTGCCAGCAGCTTCGGGGGCACAGGTGGGCCTTGGGATCAGCCCCAGCATTTT. It codes for CASSFGGTGGPWDQPQHF.

The chain links TRBV28 to TRBJ1-2, with 7 bases fitting TRBD1. V shed 6 bases and J 7 bases; nucleotides not matched to a gene: 14. CDR1 and CDR2 from the germline V gene are MDHEN and SYDVKM. The CDR3 length is 15 residues. The CDR3, as DNA: TGTGCCAGCAGCCGGGACAGCTATGCTTTTCGTGGCTACACCTTC. This translates into CASSRDSYAFRGYTF.

This clonotype was picked up many times. The chain combines TRBV3-1 with TRBJ2-7; D is unresolved. The V gene's germline CDR1 is LGHDT and CDR2 YNNKEL (reference sequence). V lost 1 base, J lost 7 bases, and 8 bases lay in between. The CDR3 consists of 12 residues. The CDR3: CASSQVTSEQYF. The CDR3, as DNA: TGTGCCAGCAGCCAAGTGACCTCTGAGCAGTACTTC.